This paragraph reports one TCR beta chain. This clone has a single count. It has no known antigen specificity. Base-call qualities are not available, and no considerably larger clone is one nucleotide away. This specimen comes from a study of blood T cell repertoires in COVID-19 (dated by TCRdb to the early 2020s). As for the study more broadly: Collaborator samples came from the United States, Italy and Spain and covered acute and convalescent phases of COVID-19. Where available, HLA class I and class II types were obtained from metadata supplied by the sample provider rather than from assay-based typing. Samples came from the ongoing ImmuneRACE study (first 160 participants) plus 1,254 subjects from 6 global collaborators. The prospective study material was composed of cDNA or gDNA derived from T cells, B-cell-depleted T cells, or PBMCs. The repertoires were released in a freely available public database intended as a resource for research on the immune response to SARS-CoV-2. Nearly every sample came with metadata listing a de-identified subject ID, COVID-19 status, age in years and sex. Subjects who had been exposed to COVID-19, were actively infected with it, or had recovered from it provided the deeply sampled blood TCRbeta repertoires that made up the dataset. What the work shows at the level of the full study, not this receptor alone: Clinical and demographic metadata were provided uncurated, with the amount varying by source and participant.

The V end loses 5 bases and the J end loses 0 bases, and a stretch of 5 bases separates them. From the germline V gene, CDR1 is SGHVS and CDR2 is FQNEAQ. CDR3 length: 12 amino acids, cysteine to phenylalanine. Only the CDR3 DNA is retained, 36 bases long and in frame from the first base. Whole blood was collected in K2EDTA tubes by collaborating institutions according to the institutions' own protocols. Collaborator samples were shipped for TCRbeta analysis as frozen whole blood, isolated PBMCs, or DNA extracted from either sample type. TCRbeta CDR3 regions were amplified from genomic DNA by means of the immunoSEQ Assay, a bias-controlled multiplex PCR. Processing in the source paper ran as follows. The number of nucleated cells in each sample was estimated by amplification of reference gene primers within the assay. Sequence reads were collapsed and filtered to measure the absolute abundance of every unique TCRbeta CDR3 rearrangement. For each sample, productive Simpson clonality was calculated by taking the square root of Simpson's diversity index across productive rearrangements. As stored in TCRdb, this immuneACCESS dataset retains in-frame rearrangements with V and J assigned. A fraction of the clones does not appear; measured against another copy, unresolved V genes explain less than half of the discrepancy, and the remainder lacks a known reason. The V and J calls and clone size were taken over from that table, and D and trimming were inferred from the DNA. Recorded for this sample are roughly 38,000 clones; almost 90% of them occurred a single time. The ten largest clones add up to over 10% of the sample.

This sequence uses TRBV7-8 and TRBJ2-7, with no confident D gene call. The clonotype was recovered from a man in his 70s with acute or convalescent COVID-19. The sequencing sample was made of peripheral blood. The CDR3 amino acid sequence is: CASSPSSYEQYF. At the DNA level, the sequence is TGTGCCAGCAGCCCTAGCTCCTACGAGCAGTACTTC.